This T cell receptor beta chain was sequenced for a study of human T cells and chemical hapten exposure. Trimming stripped 2 bases from V and 7 bases from J, with 9 bases between. The CDR3 is 13 amino acids. The germline V gene encodes CDR1 SEHNR and CDR2 FQNEAQ (reference sequence). TCRdb reprocessed the RACE reads with MiXCR, giving one entry per CDR3 protein. The sample shows roughly 200,000 distinct CDR3 sequences, under 25% of them seen only once. Time point described: patch test 3, about 24 weeks after DPC sensitization. Treatment in this sample: therapeutic diphenylcyclopropenone sensitization with weekly scalp DPC.

This TCR was sampled from a woman in her thirties or forties with alopecia areata. Some clones in this sample may be carry-over from other donors' samples. The J gene is TRBJ1-5, the V gene TRBV7-9; D remains ambiguous. The starting material was whole blood, obtained in connection with sensitization to the hapten diphenylcyclopropenone (DPC). The CDR3 is CASSLNGGQPQHF. The CDR3 coding sequence is TGTGCCAGCAGCTTAAACGGCGGACAGCCCCAGCATTTT. The whole variable domain, filled in from reference TRBV7-9 and TRBJ1-5, reads DTGVSQNPRHKITKRGQNVTFRCDPISEHNRLYWYRQTLGQGPEFLTYFQNEAQLEKSRLLSDRFSAERPKGSFSTLEIQRTEQGDSAMYLCASSLNGGQPQHFGDGTRLSIL.